One and the same sample provided the 29 T cell receptor beta chains below, sequenced in a study of early T cells in non-severe SARS-CoV-2 infection. In TCRdb, the 5' RACE reads were re-called with MiXCR into one record per CDR3 protein. The sample yields around 62,000 distinct CDR3 sequences, less than 5% seen once. Sequencing was carried out using whole blood. The receptors derive from an adult who was a healthcare worker with PCR-confirmed SARS-CoV-2 infection or an uninfected control (not recorded which).

J is TRBJ2-2 and V is TRBV12-3 or TRBV12-4, with 8 bases lining up with TRBD2. The CDR3 length is 17 residues. V shed 6 bases, J shed 5 bases, and the junction held 14 bases outside the gene matches. CDR3 in DNA: TGTGCCAGCAGCTCGGTGGGAGCGGGAGTTAATACCGGGGAGCTGTTTTTT. Translation gives CASSSVGAGVNTGELFF.

The V call is TRBV4-3, the J call TRBJ2-1; D gene unclear. The V gene's germline CDR1 is LGHNA and CDR2 YSLEER. The CDR3 has 13 amino acids. The V end was cut by 4 bases, the J end by 6 bases, with 10 bases between. The CDR3 sequence: CASSPDTFNEQFF. CDR3 sequence (DNA): TGCGCCAGCAGCCCAGACACTTTCAATGAGCAGTTCTTC.

Many counts were recorded for this clonotype. The rearrangement links TRBV24-1 to TRBJ2-2; TRBD1 matches at 9 bases. Germline CDR1 is KGHDR and CDR2 is SFDVKD. With 5 bases clipped from V and 3 bases from J, the junction kept 6 bases outside the gene matches. The CDR3 is made up of 16 amino acids. The CDR3 DNA is TGTGCCACCAGTGCCCAGGGACAGGGTGACACCGGGGAGCTGTTTTTT. Translated, it gives CATSAQGQGDTGELFF.

This clonotype has ten or more counts. This rearrangement joins TRBV6-6 to TRBJ1-4; D is undetermined. The V end was cut by 6 bases, the J end by 4 bases, with 12 bases between. CDR3 length equals 14 residues. Germline CDR1 MNHNY, CDR2 SVGAGI (reference sequence). The CDR3 bases are TGTGCCAGCAGATCAGTTGGGATTAATGAAAAACTGTTTTTT. Translated, it gives CASRSVGINEKLFF.

This clonotype was counted at least ten times. An end of the junction does not agree with germline; a read error may underlie this. The rearrangement joins TRBV28 to TRBJ1-6; D might be TRBD1 (5 bases). Germline V gene lookup returns CDR1 MDHEN and CDR2 SYDVKM. The CDR3 covers 12 residues. This CDR3 is CASSFRVSALHF. DNA for the CDR3: TGTGCCAGCAGTTTCAGGGTTTCAGCCCTCCACTTT. Using reference TRBV28 and TRBJ1-6 for the parts outside the CDR3, the full variable domain is DVKVTQSSRYLVKRTGEKVFLECVQDMDHENMFWYRQDPGLGLRLIYFSYDVKMKEKGDIPEGYSVSREKKERFSLILESASTNQTSMYLCASSFRVSALHFGNGTRLTVT.

This clonotype was counted between two and nine times. The rearrangement links TRBV15 to TRBJ1-1; TRBD1 matches 7 bases. Germline CDR1 LNHNV, CDR2 YYDKDF (reference sequence). This CDR3 is built from 19 residues. V lost 1 base, J lost 5 bases, and 19 bases stayed unmatched. The CDR3 sequence: CATSRGLGRLGGEWTEAFF. Here the CDR3 DNA reads TGTGCCACCAGCAGAGGGTTGGGACGCCTAGGGGGCGAGTGGACTGAAGCTTTCTTT.

At least ten counts were recorded for this clonotype. The rearrangement joins TRBV9 to TRBJ2-3; D ambiguous. This CDR3 spans 15 amino acids. From germline, CDR1 is SGDLS and CDR2 YYNGEE. Trimming stripped 0 bases from V and 4 bases from J, with 12 bases between. The CDR3 DNA is TGTGCCAGCAGCGTAGGGTCGCTGGGGTCAGATACGCAGTATTTT. This encodes CASSVGSLGSDTQYF.

This clonotype has a count of ten or more. The rearrangement links TRBV5-1 to TRBJ2-7; 10 positions agree with TRBD1. This CDR3 spans 13 amino acids. CDR1 is SGHRS, CDR2 YFSETQ, per germline. J gave up 6 bases and V 5 bases, and 5 bases lay outside the gene matches. In DNA, the CDR3 is TGCGCCAGCAGGACCGGGACAGGGGTCGAGCAGTACTTC. This sequence encodes CASRTGTGVEQYF.

Points on this clonotype: A much larger clonotype is one base distant, so this may be a read error. V is TRBV10-3 and J is TRBJ2-7; TRBD1 matches at 11 bases. This CDR3 comprises 14 residues. Germline V CDR1 and CDR2: ENHRY, SYGVKD. Trimming at V came to 11 bases and at J to 6 bases, leaving 12 bases not matched to a gene. CDR3 in DNA: TGTGCCTTTCGGTCGGACAGGGGGCAGGGCGAGCAGTACTTC. Translated: CAFRSDRGQGEQYF.

This clonotype was counted ten times or more. The chain is built from TRBV5-1 and TRBJ1-2, with D perhaps matching TRBD1 (5 bases). This CDR3 contains 13 residues. V gave up 2 bases and J gave up 2 bases, with 7 bases separating them. Germline CDR1 and CDR2: SGHRS and YFSETQ. The CDR3 protein is CASSFGDNYGYTF. The CDR3 DNA reads as TGCGCCAGCAGCTTTGGGGACAACTATGGCTACACCTTC.

This clonotype has only a few counts. CDR3 coding DNA: TGTGCCAGCAGTTTAAGGAGGGTTATACTCTCTGGGGCCAACGTCCTGACTTTC. Translated, it gives CASSLRRVILSGANVLTF. This chain connects TRBV28 to TRBJ2-6; perhaps TRBD2 as D (6 bases). The CDR3 consists of 18 residues. The germline V and J ends were trimmed by 2 bases and 0 bases, with 14 bases remaining between them. In germline, CDR1 is MDHEN, CDR2 SYDVKM.

In this sample, this clonotype turned up many times. This chain connects TRBV24-1 to TRBJ1-2; D unclear. Trimming removed 4 bases from V and 4 bases from J, with 12 bases in between. CDR3 length equals 14 residues. Germline V gene lookup returns CDR1 KGHDR and CDR2 SFDVKD. CDR3 sequence: CATSDPGKSYGYTF. The CDR3 DNA reads as TGTGCCACCAGTGACCCCGGCAAGAGCTATGGCTACACCTTC.

This clonotype was recorded many times. The rearrangement joins TRBV5-1 to TRBJ2-1, with D unresolved. This CDR3 has 14 residues. Trimming left V 0 bases short and J 5 bases short, with 9 bases between. CDR1 and CDR2 (germline): SGHRS, YFSETQ. DNA of the CDR3: TGCGCCAGCAGCTTGGGGGCAGAACACAATGAGCAGTTCTTC. This encodes CASSLGAEHNEQFF.

This clonotype has at least ten counts. The rearrangement joins TRBV20-1 to TRBJ1-1, with 8 nucleotides matching TRBD1. Germline values: CDR1 DFQATT, CDR2 SNEGSKA (reference sequence). Trimming cost V 0 bases and J 3 bases; bases outside gene matches: 9. The CDR3 consists of 16 residues. Here the CDR3 DNA reads TGCAGTGCTAGAGATTCTATAAGGGGACAGGACACTGAAGCTTTCTTT. Its translation is CSARDSIRGQDTEAFF.

The chain employs TRBV6-2 or TRBV6-3 and TRBJ2-7; D uncertain. Trimming removed 6 bases from V and 0 bases from J, with 6 bases in between. The germline V gene encodes CDR1 MNHEY and CDR2 SVGEGT. This CDR3 has 12 residues. CDR3 bases: TGTGCCAGCAGACTGGGCTCCTACGAGCAGTACTTC. This gives the protein CASRLGSYEQYF.

This clonotype was seen ten or more times. The J gene is TRBJ2-1, the V gene TRBV6-2 or TRBV6-3; 12 bases are a match to TRBD2. The CDR3 consists of 15 residues. Germline V lookup: CDR1 MNHEY, CDR2 SVGEGT. The V gene end was trimmed by 6 bases and the J gene end by 7 bases; junction bases not matched to a gene: 7. The CDR3 here is CASSTLAGGVNEQFF. Here the CDR3 DNA reads TGTGCCAGCAGCACCCTAGCGGGAGGGGTGAATGAGCAGTTCTTC.

This sequence joins TRBV29-1 and TRBJ2-1, with unresolved D. Trimming left V 1 base short and J 7 bases short, with 14 bases between. Germline assignment: CDR1 SQVTM and CDR2 ANQGSEA. The CDR3 length is 14 residues. The CDR3 loop is CSVEGRIVRNEQFF. The CDR3 DNA sequence: TGCAGCGTTGAAGGAAGGATCGTCAGGAATGAGCAGTTCTTC.

This clonotype has a count of ten or more. The chain has TRBV5-5 and TRBJ1-6, with D unclear. The CDR3 has 16 residues. The V gene lost 4 bases and the J gene lost 1 base, with 12 bases spanning the gap. The germline CDR1 and CDR2 sequences are SGHKS and YYEKEE (reference sequence). The CDR3 DNA reads as TGTGCCAGCAGCCCCAGCGGTTTTTCCTATAATTCACCCCTCCACTTT. This sequence encodes CASSPSGFSYNSPLHF.

This clonotype was seen only a few times. The V gene is TRBV19, the J gene TRBJ2-7, with D uncertain. The V gene's germline CDR1 is LNHDA and CDR2 SQIVND (reference sequence). CDR3 size: 16 residues. The germline V and J ends were trimmed by 5 bases and 4 bases, with 21 bases remaining between them. In DNA, the CDR3 is TGTGCCAGTAGTCCCGATGAAGGTGAATTGATTTACGAGCAGTACTTC. Amino acids: CASSPDEGELIYEQYF.

The sample holds many counts of this clonotype. The chain is built from TRBV4-2 and TRBJ2-2, with no clear D. The V gene's germline CDR1 is LGHNA and CDR2 YNFKEQ. The CDR3 length is 16 residues. The ends were cut back, 1 base at V and 6 bases at J, with 15 bases in the middle. CDR3 in DNA: TGTGCCAGCAGCCAAGGCCTCGGCTTGCTGCCCGGGGAGCTGTTTTTT. It codes for CASSQGLGLLPGELFF.

V gene TRBV29-1 combines with J gene TRBJ1-1; D not resolved. The V end lost 7 bases, the J end lost 5 bases, and 17 bases lay between the germline ends. This CDR3 spans 13 amino acids. Germline CDR1 SQVTM, CDR2 ANQGSEA. For the CDR3, the DNA is TGCAGCGCCCTGCCAAATCGACGGACTGAAGCTTTCTTT. It codes for CSALPNRRTEAFF. The complete variable domain, with remaining parts taken from reference TRBV29-1 and TRBJ1-1, reads SAVISQKPSRDICQRGTSLTIQCQVDSQVTMMFWYRQQPGQSLTLIATANQGSEATYESGFVIDKFPISRPNLTFSTLTVSNMSPEDSSIYLCSALPNRRTEAFFGQGTRLTVV.

This clonotype has a count of ten or more. This chain connects TRBV7-2 to TRBJ2-5, with unresolved D. The germline V gene has CDR1 SGHTA and CDR2 FQGNSA. Trimming pared 5 bases from V and 5 bases from J, leaving 12 bases between. CDR3 length: 13 amino acids. The CDR3 loop reads CASSQNTRETQYF. CDR3 nucleotide sequence: TGTGCCAGCAGCCAGAATACGCGGGAGACCCAGTACTTC.

This clonotype was observed at least ten times. The chain carries TRBV19 and TRBJ2-5; TRBD1 aligns across 7 bases. CDR3 size: 14 residues. Germline V gene lookup returns CDR1 LNHDA and CDR2 SQIVND (reference sequence). Trimming at V came to 5 bases and at J to 3 bases, leaving 6 bases not matched to a gene. CDR3 bases: TGTGCCAGTAGTTTCGCAGGGACAGAAGAGACCCAGTACTTC. This encodes CASSFAGTEETQYF.

This clonotype has at least ten counts. V and J are TRBV7-9 and TRBJ2-7; D gene uncertain. This CDR3 has 13 residues. V was shortened by 4 bases and J by 4 bases, with 11 bases between the two germline ends. The germline V gene encodes CDR1 SEHNR and CDR2 FQNEAQ (reference sequence). CDR3 DNA: TGTGCCAGCAGCTCCGGAGCTTTATACGAGCAGTACTTC. Amino acids: CASSSGALYEQYF.

This clonotype was recorded at least ten times. V is TRBV18 and J is TRBJ1-5; D is ambiguous. The germline V gene has CDR1 KGHSH and CDR2 LQKENI. Trimming shortened V by 4 bases and J by 2 bases, and 12 bases separated the two germline ends. This CDR3 comprises 15 residues. Here the CDR3 DNA reads TGTGCCAGCTCACGGGAGGGCTGGGGCAATCAGCCCCAGCATTTT. Translating it yields CASSREGWGNQPQHF.

This clonotype has at least ten counts. DNA of the CDR3: TGCAGTGCTATTACAGGGTCCTACGAGCAGTACTTC. Protein sequence: CSAITGSYEQYF. The J gene is TRBJ2-7, the V gene TRBV20-1; D possibly corresponds to TRBD1 (6 bases). CDR3 length: 12 amino acids. With 4 bases removed from V and 1 base from J, the gap between germline ends came to 8 bases. From germline, CDR1 is DFQATT and CDR2 SNEGSKA (reference sequence).

This clonotype was seen more than once but under ten times. This chain uses TRBV6-2 or TRBV6-3 with TRBJ2-5; D is ambiguous. Germline values: CDR1 MNHEY, CDR2 SVGEGT. Trimming removed 7 bases from V and 1 base from J, with 10 bases in between. The CDR3 has 13 residues. This CDR3 reads CASTQRIQETQYF. DNA of the CDR3: TGTGCCAGCACCCAGAGGATCCAAGAGACCCAGTACTTC.

This clonotype came up many times. The chain combines TRBV12-3 or TRBV12-4 with TRBJ2-7; no reliable D call. This CDR3 has 14 residues. V was trimmed by 3 bases and J by 0 bases, leaving 9 bases between them. The CDR3 coding sequence is TGTGCCAGCAGTTTTGGCCTGGCCTCCTACGAGCAGTACTTC. This codes for CASSFGLASYEQYF.

The CDR3 DNA follows: TGTGCCTGGAGTGGTGTAGGCACTGAAGCTTTCTTT. Translated: CAWSGVGTEAFF. The V and J genes are TRBV30 and TRBJ1-1; D remains unclear. The CDR3 runs 12 residues. V was clipped by 1 base and J by 4 bases, with 7 bases between them. The germline V gene has CDR1 GTSNPN and CDR2 SVGIG (reference sequence).